This T cell receptor (beta chain) was sequenced in a study of blood T cell repertoires in COVID-19. Repertoires were generated with immunoSEQ multiplex PCR, while TCRdb's copy carries only in-frame clones and drops some. The data contain some 220,000 clones, less than 90% of them singletons. The length of the CDR3 is 15 residues. V shed 0 bases and J shed 4 bases, with 10 bases lying between them. Germline assignment: CDR1 LNHDA and CDR2 SQIVND (reference sequence). This clonotype originated in a woman in her sixties or seventies who had recovered from COVID-19. The chain links TRBV19 to TRBJ2-1; D might be TRBD1 (6 bases). The sequenced material came from peripheral blood. CDR3 bases: TGTGCCAGTAGTATAGATGGTACAGGGTACAATGAGCAGTTCTTC. Its translation: CASSIDGTGYNEQFF.